This T cell receptor (beta chain) came from a study of blood T cell repertoires in COVID-19. Study-level background: COVID-19 samples, acute and convalescent, were from the United States, Italy and Spain. From T cells, B-cell-depleted T cells, or PBMCs came the material, which was cDNA or gDNA.

The CDR3 is made up of 14 amino acids. J was trimmed by 1 base and V by 8 bases; bases with no gene match: 7. CDR1 is SQVTM, CDR2 ANQGSEA, per germline. In the authors' methods: The assay estimated nucleated cells by amplifying reference gene primers. Profiled with immunoSEQ multiplex PCR; TCRdb holds only in-frame clones, not every one. V and J calls and clone size are those listed in that table; D and trimming were worked out from the DNA. The table shows a few hundred thousand clones, with around four fifths occurring only once. Those enrolled in Seattle joined during active infection and were followed longitudinally afterward.

The chain is built from TRBV29-1 and TRBJ2-3; 9 positions agree with TRBD2. This TCR came from a woman older than 75 with COVID-19, enrolled during active disease. Sequenced material: peripheral blood. This chain's CDR3 is CSSDSSGGTDTQYF. CDR3 sequence (DNA): TGCAGCTCCGACTCTAGCGGGGGCACAGATACGCAGTATTTT.